Following are 15 T cell receptor beta chains from one sample sequenced in a study of breast tumors, draining lymph nodes, adjacent tissues. Samples came from axillary lymph nodes draining the breast cancer. TCRdb re-called the multiplex PCR reads through MiXCR, storing one row per CDR3 protein. This repertoire shows fewer than 150,000 distinct CDR3 sequences, about 20% found once; its top ten account for 2% to 2.5%. Sequenced input: axillary lymph node tissue. These receptors all come from a female donor with breast cancer. Some clones in this sample may be carry-over from other donors' samples.

Here the CDR3 reads CASSQDRKDYGYTF. The DNA of the CDR3 is TGCGCCAGCAGCCAAGATCGGAAAGATTATGGCTACACCTTC. V and J are TRBV4-3 and TRBJ1-2; D gene unclear. The CDR3 is made up of 14 amino acids. V shed 0 bases and J shed 5 bases, with 10 bases lying between them. Per germline, CDR1 LGHNA and CDR2 YSLEER.

This clonotype showed up many times. The gene calls are TRBV28 and TRBJ1-3, with 10 nucleotides matching TRBD1. Losses at the gene ends were 10 bases for V and 3 bases for J; bases not matched to a gene: 6. The CDR3 has 14 residues. Germline CDR1 MDHEN, CDR2 SYDVKM. In nucleotides, the CDR3 is TGTGCCACCATCCGGGACAGGGGTGGAAACACCATATATTTT. This encodes CATIRDRGGNTIYF.

In its sample, this clonotype was seen many times. The chain couples TRBV19 to TRBJ1-2; TRBD1 agrees at 8 bases. The trim removed 7 bases at V and 3 bases at J, leaving 7 bases unmatched. The germline V gene has CDR1 LNHDA and CDR2 SQIVND (reference sequence). This CDR3 has 14 residues. The CDR3 loop reads CASTKQGVHYGYTF. The DNA of the CDR3 is TGTGCCAGTACAAAACAGGGGGTCCACTATGGCTACACCTTC.

At least ten counts were recorded for this clonotype. The chain combines TRBV7-9 with TRBJ2-2; 8 bases align to TRBD2. Trimming cost V 3 bases and J 7 bases; bases outside gene matches: 10. The CDR3 is made up of 16 amino acids. The germline gives CDR1 SEHNR, CDR2 FQNEAQ (reference sequence). The CDR3 DNA is TGTGCCAGCAGCTTCTGGAAGCGGGAGTGGAGCGGGGAGCTGTTTTTT. The encoded protein is CASSFWKREWSGELFF.

This clonotype was seen many times. This chain joins TRBV4-1 and TRBJ2-5; 7 bases map to TRBD2. Trimming took 1 base from V and 5 from J; bases not matched to a gene: 4. The CDR3 consists of 14 residues. The germline V gene has CDR1 MGHRA and CDR2 YSYEKL. In nucleotides, the CDR3 is TGCGCCAGCAGCCAAGTGACTAGCAGTGAGACCCAGTACTTC. Translation gives CASSQVTSSETQYF.

This clonotype was recorded many times. V and J are TRBV7-8 and TRBJ2-2; a possible D gene is TRBD2 (5 bases). Germline CDR1 reads SGHVS; CDR2 reads FQNEAQ. This CDR3 has 16 amino acids. Trimming took 4 bases from V and 2 from J, leaving 14 bases between them. As DNA, the CDR3 is TGTGCCAGCAGCTCCCCCGGGAACGCCAACACCGGGGAGCTGTTTTTT. Residues: CASSSPGNANTGELFF.

The chain is built from TRBV12-3 or TRBV12-4 and TRBJ2-2, with a weak D call TRBD2 (6 bases). CDR3 length equals 17 residues. V was cut by 6 bases and J by 0 bases, with 17 bases left in between. The CDR3 loop reads CASSQAVAAPNTGELFF. The DNA for the CDR3 is TGTGCCAGCAGCCAGGCCGTAGCGGCCCCGAACACCGGGGAGCTGTTTTTT.

About this clonotype: A much larger clone lies a single base off, so this may be a read error. V usage is TRBV9 and J usage is TRBJ2-1, with TRBD2 identical over 8 bases. The CDR3 loop spans 12 amino acids. The V gene's germline CDR1 is SGDLS and CDR2 YYNGEE. Trimming took 4 bases from V and 11 from J; bases not matched to a gene: 5. CDR3 sequence: CASSRVAGKQFF. CDR3 coding DNA: TGTGCCAGCAGCAGAGTAGCGGGAAAGCAGTTCTTC.

This clonotype was seen repeatedly, ten times or more. The V call is TRBV27, the J call TRBJ2-7, with 8 positions matching TRBD2. Germline assignment: CDR1 MNHEY and CDR2 SMNVEV (reference sequence). The CDR3 extends over 15 amino acids. V lost 2 bases and J lost 2; bases outside the gene matches: 5. The chain's CDR3 is CASSLGLATTYEQYF. The CDR3 bases are TGTGCCAGCAGTTTAGGACTAGCCACAACCTACGAGCAGTACTTC.

In its sample, this clonotype was seen many times. The V and J genes are TRBV7-9 and TRBJ2-5; 8 nucleotides match TRBD1. Germline CDR1 reads SEHNR; CDR2 reads FQNEAQ (reference sequence). Unmatched junction bases numbered 8, after V lost 7 bases and J lost 1 base. The CDR3 sequence is 15 residues long. CDR3 coding DNA: TGTGCCAGCACCCTAGGACAGGGCTTCCAAGAGACCCAGTACTTC. It translates to CASTLGQGFQETQYF.

This clonotype was seen ten or more times. The chain recombines TRBV12-3 or TRBV12-4 with TRBJ1-5; 10 bases align to TRBD1. The CDR3 loop spans 14 amino acids. Losses at the gene ends were 7 bases for V and 6 bases for J; bases not matched to a gene: 6. The CDR3 here is CASTGTGETQPQHF. CDR3 DNA sequence: TGTGCCAGCACAGGGACAGGGGAAACTCAGCCCCAGCATTTT.

This clonotype has ten or more counts. The chain employs TRBV5-1 and TRBJ2-7, with TRBD1 matching 9 bases. V dropped 4 bases and J dropped 1; count of bases not matched to a gene: 6. The CDR3 has 15 amino acids. Germline CDR1 SGHRS, CDR2 YFSETQ. CDR3 nucleotide sequence: TGCGCCAGCAGCCCGACCGGGACAGGGTCCTACGAGCAGTACTTC. It is translated as CASSPTGTGSYEQYF.

This clonotype was seen many times. The chain combines TRBV10-3 with TRBJ2-2; 9 bases fit TRBD2. This CDR3 comprises 17 residues. V lost 10 bases, J lost 0 bases, and 12 bases stayed unmatched. Germline assignment: CDR1 ENHRY and CDR2 SYGVKD. The CDR3 sequence: CATGAPSGRTNTGELFF. The CDR3 coding sequence is TGTGCCACCGGAGCCCCCAGCGGGAGGACGAACACCGGGGAGCTGTTTTTT.

About this clonotype: A single base separates this from a much larger clone, so it may be a read error. The V call is TRBV6-6, the J call TRBJ2-2; maybe TRBD1 (6 bases). CDR1 MNHNY and CDR2 SVGAGI come from the germline V gene (reference sequence). V lost 7 bases and J 7 bases, leaving 13 bases between the germline ends. The CDR3 runs 13 residues. CDR3 nucleotide sequence: TGTGCCAGCAATCCTCAGGGGTTCGGGGAGCTGTTTTTT. Amino acids: CASNPQGFGELFF.

This clonotype was seen repeatedly, ten times or more. The genes are TRBV5-1 and TRBJ2-5; D could derive from TRBD1 or TRBD2 (5 bases each). V lost 4 bases, J lost 1 base, and 11 bases lay in between. The CDR3 loop spans 14 amino acids. In germline, CDR1 is SGHRS, CDR2 YFSETQ. CDR3 bases: TGCGCCAGCAGCATAGGGGCGGGCCAAGAGACCCAGTACTTC. This encodes CASSIGAGQETQYF. The variable domain in full, with the rest retrieved from reference TRBV5-1 and TRBJ2-5, is KAGVTQTPRYLIKTRGQQVTLSCSPISGHRSVSWYQQTPGQGLQFLFEYFSETQRNKGNFPGRFSGRQFSNSRSEMNVSTLELGDSALYLCASSIGAGQETQYFGPGTRLLVL.